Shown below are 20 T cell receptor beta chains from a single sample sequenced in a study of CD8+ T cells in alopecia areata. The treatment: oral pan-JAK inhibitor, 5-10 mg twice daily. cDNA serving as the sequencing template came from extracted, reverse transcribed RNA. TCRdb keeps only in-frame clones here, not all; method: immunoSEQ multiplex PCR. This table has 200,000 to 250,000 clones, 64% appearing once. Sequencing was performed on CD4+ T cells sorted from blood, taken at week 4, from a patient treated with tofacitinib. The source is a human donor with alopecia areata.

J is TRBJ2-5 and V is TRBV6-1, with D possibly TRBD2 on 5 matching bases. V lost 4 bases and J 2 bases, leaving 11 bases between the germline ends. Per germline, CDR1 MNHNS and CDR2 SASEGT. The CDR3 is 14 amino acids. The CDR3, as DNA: TGTGCCAGCAGTGGAGAGCGGCTACAAGAGACCCAGTACTTC. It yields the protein CASSGERLQETQYF.

The CDR3 loop reads CASRQGQASFYGYTF. The CDR3 region has the DNA TGTGCCAGCAGACAGGGACAGGCTTCGTTCTATGGCTACACCTTC. The J gene is TRBJ1-2, the V gene TRBV6-5, with 8 bases lining up with TRBD1. CDR3 length: 15 amino acids. Germline-derived CDR1 and CDR2 are MNHEY and SVGAGI. Unmatched junction bases numbered 10, after V lost 6 bases and J lost 4 bases.

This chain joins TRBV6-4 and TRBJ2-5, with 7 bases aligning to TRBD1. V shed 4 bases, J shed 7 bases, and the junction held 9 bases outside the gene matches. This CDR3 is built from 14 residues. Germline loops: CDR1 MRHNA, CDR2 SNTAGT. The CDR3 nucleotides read TGTGCCAGCAGTGGAGGGAAGACAGGGTGGACCCAGTACTTC. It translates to CASSGGKTGWTQYF.

DNA for the CDR3: TGCGCCAGCAGCCCGACATTCGGACGGATCCAAGAGACCCAGTACTTC. Residues: CASSPTFGRIQETQYF. This chain uses TRBV5-1 with TRBJ2-5, with D uncertain. CDR3 length equals 16 residues. The V gene's germline CDR1 is SGHRS and CDR2 YFSETQ. Trimming shortened V by 4 bases and J by 1 base, and 17 bases separated the two germline ends. Variable domain in full (rest from reference TRBV5-1 and TRBJ2-5): KAGVTQTPRYLIKTRGQQVTLSCSPISGHRSVSWYQQTPGQGLQFLFEYFSETQRNKGNFPGRFSGRQFSNSRSEMNVSTLELGDSALYLCASSPTFGRIQETQYFGPGTRLLVL.

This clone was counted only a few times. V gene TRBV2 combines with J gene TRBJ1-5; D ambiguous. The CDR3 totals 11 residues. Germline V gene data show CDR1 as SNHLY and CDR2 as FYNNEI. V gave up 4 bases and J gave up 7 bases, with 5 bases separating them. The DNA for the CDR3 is TGTGCCAGCAGTGTGGGACAGCCCCAGCATTTT. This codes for CASSVGQPQHF.

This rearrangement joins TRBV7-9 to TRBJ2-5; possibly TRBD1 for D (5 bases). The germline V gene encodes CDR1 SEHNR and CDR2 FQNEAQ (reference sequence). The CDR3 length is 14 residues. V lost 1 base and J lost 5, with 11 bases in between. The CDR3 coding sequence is TGTGCCAGCAGCTTAGGATCAGGGATGGAGACCCAGTACTTC. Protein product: CASSLGSGMETQYF.

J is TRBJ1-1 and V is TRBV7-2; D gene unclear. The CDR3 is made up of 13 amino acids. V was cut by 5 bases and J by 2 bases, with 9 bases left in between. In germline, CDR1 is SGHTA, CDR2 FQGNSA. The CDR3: CASSLGSNTEAFF. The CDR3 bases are TGTGCCAGCAGCCTTGGAAGTAACACTGAAGCTTTCTTT.

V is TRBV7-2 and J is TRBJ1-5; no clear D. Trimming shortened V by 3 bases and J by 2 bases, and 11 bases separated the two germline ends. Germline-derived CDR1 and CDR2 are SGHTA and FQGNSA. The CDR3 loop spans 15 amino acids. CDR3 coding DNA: TGTGCCAGCAGCTTCGGCGTGTGGGGCAATCAGCCCCAGCATTTT. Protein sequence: CASSFGVWGNQPQHF.

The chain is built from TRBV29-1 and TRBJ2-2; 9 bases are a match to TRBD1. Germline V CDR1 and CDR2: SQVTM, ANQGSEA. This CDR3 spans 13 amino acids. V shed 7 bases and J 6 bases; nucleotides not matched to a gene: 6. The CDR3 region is CSAGGDRAGELFF. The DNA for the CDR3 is TGCAGCGCCGGAGGGGACAGGGCCGGGGAGCTGTTTTTT.

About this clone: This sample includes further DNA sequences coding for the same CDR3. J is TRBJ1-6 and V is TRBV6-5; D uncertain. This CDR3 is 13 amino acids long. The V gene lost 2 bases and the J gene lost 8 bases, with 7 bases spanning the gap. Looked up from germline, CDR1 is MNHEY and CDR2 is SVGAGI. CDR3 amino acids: CASSYSRDSPLHF. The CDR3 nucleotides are TGTGCCAGCAGTTACAGCAGAGATTCACCCCTCCACTTT.

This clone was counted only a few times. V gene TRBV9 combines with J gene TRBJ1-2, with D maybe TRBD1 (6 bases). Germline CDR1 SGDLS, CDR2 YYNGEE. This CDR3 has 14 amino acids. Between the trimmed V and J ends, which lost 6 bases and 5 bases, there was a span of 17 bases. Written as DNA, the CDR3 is TGTGCCAGCACTCCTGGCGGGGGCGGATATGGCTACACCTTC. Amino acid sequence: CASTPGGGGYGYTF.

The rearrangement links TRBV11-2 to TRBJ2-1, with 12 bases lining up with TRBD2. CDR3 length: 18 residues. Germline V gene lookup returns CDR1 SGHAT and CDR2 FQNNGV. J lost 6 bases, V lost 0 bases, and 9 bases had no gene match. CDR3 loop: CASSLDVLAGGRGNEQFF. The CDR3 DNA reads TGTGCCAGCAGCTTAGATGTCCTAGCGGGGGGGCGAGGCAATGAGCAGTTCTTC.

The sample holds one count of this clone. The CDR3 spells CAFREPEAFF. CDR3 bases: TGTGCCTTTCGTGAGCCTGAAGCTTTCTTT. This rearrangement joins TRBV30 to TRBJ1-1; D is uncertain. Germline CDR1 and CDR2: GTSNPN and SVGIG (reference sequence). The germline V and J ends were trimmed by 7 bases and 6 bases, with 9 bases remaining between them. The CDR3 has 10 amino acids.

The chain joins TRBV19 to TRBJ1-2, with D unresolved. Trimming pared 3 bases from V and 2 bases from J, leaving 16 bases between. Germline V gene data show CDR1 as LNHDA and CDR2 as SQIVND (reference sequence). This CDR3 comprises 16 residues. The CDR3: CASSMYKRVSNYGYTF. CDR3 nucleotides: TGTGCCAGTAGTATGTATAAGAGAGTATCAAACTATGGCTACACCTTC.

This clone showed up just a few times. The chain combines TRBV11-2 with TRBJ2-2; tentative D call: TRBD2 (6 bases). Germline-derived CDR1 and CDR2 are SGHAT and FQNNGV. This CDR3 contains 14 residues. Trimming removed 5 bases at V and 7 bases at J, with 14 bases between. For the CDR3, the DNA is TGTGCCAGCAGCAAGACCGGGGGTTTCGGGGAGCTGTTTTTT. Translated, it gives CASSKTGGFGELFF.

The CDR3 loop is CASSLSRTGGYEQYF. In nucleotides, the CDR3 is TGTGCCAGCAGCCTCTCTAGGACAGGGGGATACGAGCAGTACTTC. The rearrangement links TRBV7-6 to TRBJ2-5, with 10 positions matching TRBD1. The DNA end lines up better with TRBJ2-7; the J call may be wrong. The germline CDR1 and CDR2 sequences are SGHVS and FNYEAQ. The CDR3 covers 15 residues.

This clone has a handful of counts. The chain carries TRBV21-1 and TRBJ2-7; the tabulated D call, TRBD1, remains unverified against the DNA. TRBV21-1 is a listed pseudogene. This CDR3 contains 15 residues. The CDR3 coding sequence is TGTGCCAGCAGCACGGGACAGGGAATAACCTACGAGCAGTACTTC. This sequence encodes CASSTGQGITYEQYF.

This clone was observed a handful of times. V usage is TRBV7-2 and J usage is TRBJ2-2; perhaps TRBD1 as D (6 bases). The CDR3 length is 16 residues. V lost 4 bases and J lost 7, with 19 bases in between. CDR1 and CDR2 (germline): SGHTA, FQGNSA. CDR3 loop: CASSSGQRILRGELFF. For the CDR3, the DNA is TGTGCCAGCAGCTCGGGACAAAGGATCCTCCGCGGGGAGCTGTTTTTT.

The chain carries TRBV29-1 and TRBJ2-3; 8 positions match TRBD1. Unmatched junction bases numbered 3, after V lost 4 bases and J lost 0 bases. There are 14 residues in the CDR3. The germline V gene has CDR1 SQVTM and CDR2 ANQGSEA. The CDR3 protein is CSVVQGASTDTQYF. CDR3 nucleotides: TGCAGCGTTGTTCAGGGGGCGAGCACAGATACGCAGTATTTT.

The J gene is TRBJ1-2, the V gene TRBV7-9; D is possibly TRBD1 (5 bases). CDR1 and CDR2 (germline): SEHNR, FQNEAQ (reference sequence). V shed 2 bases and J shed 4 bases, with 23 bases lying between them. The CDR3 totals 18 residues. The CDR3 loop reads CASSLRWERKGPRYGYTF. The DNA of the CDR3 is TGTGCCAGCAGCTTAAGGTGGGAGAGGAAGGGGCCCCGCTATGGCTACACCTTC.